Below, one T cell receptor beta chain is given with its context. The antigen is unknown. CDR3 length: 15 amino acids. The trim removed 6 bases at V and 6 bases at J, leaving 12 bases unmatched. Germline V gene lookup returns CDR1 LNHDA and CDR2 SQIVND (reference sequence). Expressed TCRB transcripts got sequenced, as all isolated RNA was reverse transcribed. Assay: immunoSEQ multiplex PCR; the TCRdb copy retains only in-frame clones and omits some. The sample has 150,000 to 190,000 clones; 7.5% to 10% are singletons. The sample originates from a study of beta chain features in type 1 diabetes. Study-wide findings and caveats: It was among patients, rather than healthy donors, that naive, central memory and Treg TCRB repertoires appeared more similar. The influence of HLA type on TCRB rearrangement stayed undetermined. PCR, the amplification step, might favor shorter templates, equally in patients and controls. Among patients with Type 1 diabetes, TCRB CDR3s were moderately but significantly shorter in every one of the four CD4+ subsets.

This sequence originates from a man between 18 and 29 years old in good health. Sequenced: central memory CD4+ T cells from blood. The chain joins TRBV19 to TRBJ1-2; 8 nucleotides line up with TRBD1. The chain's CDR3 is CASRRSSDRGDGYTF. CDR3 bases: TGTGCCAGTAGGAGGTCCTCCGACAGGGGCGATGGCTACACCTTC.